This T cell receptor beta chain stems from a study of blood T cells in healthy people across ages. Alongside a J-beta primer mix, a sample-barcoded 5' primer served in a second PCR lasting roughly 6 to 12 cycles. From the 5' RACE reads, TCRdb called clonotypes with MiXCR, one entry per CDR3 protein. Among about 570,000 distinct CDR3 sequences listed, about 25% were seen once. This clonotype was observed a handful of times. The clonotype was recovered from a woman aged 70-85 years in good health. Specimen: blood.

The CDR3 DNA reads TGTGCCAGCAGTTCGGGGGGTAGATATACGCAGTATTTT. The encoded protein is CASSSGGRYTQYF. The V gene is TRBV27, the J gene TRBJ2-3, with 7 positions matching TRBD2. V lost 4 bases, J lost 7 bases, and 5 bases stayed unmatched. The CDR3 totals 13 residues. Germline CDR1 reads MNHEY; CDR2 reads SMNVEV (reference sequence).